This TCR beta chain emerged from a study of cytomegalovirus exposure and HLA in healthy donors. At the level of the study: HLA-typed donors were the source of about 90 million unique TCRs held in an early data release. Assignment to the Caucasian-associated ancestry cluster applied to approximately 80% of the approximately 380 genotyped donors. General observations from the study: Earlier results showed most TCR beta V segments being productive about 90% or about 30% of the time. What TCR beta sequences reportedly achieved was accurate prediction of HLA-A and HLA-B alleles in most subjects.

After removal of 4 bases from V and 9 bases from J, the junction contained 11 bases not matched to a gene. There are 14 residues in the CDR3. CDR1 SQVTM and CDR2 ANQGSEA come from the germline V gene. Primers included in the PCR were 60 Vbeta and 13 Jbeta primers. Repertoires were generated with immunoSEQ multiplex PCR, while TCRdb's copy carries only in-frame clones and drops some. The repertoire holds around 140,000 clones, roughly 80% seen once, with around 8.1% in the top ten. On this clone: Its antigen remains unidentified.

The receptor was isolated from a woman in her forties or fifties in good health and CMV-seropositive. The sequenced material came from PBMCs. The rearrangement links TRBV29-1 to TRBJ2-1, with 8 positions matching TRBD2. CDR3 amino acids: CSVGAGAMSSEQFF. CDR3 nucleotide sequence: TGCAGCGTTGGAGCGGGAGCCATGAGTAGTGAGCAGTTCTTC.